The T cell receptor (beta chain) described here comes from a study of identical twins. A universal primer site was added by template switching, and unique molecular identifiers were carried by the cDNA. From the 5' RACE reads, TCRdb called clonotypes with MiXCR, one entry per CDR3 protein. The sample records around 690,000 distinct CDR3 sequences, approximately 22% being singletons. These same records also appear under a second study, on T cells expressing NK-cell markers. From that paper: Obtained from sorted CD3+CD56+NKG2C+, CD3+CD56+NKG2C- and CD3+CD56-NKG2C+ T cells were the TCR beta repertoires. Seven HCMV-seropositive donors and one seronegative donor made up the eight sequenced donors.

This receptor was taken from a woman in her late teens or twenties in good health. The material sequenced was PBMCs.

In DNA form, the CDR3 reads TGCGCCAGCAGCCATCAACTAGCGGGAGGAGGAAATGAGCAGTTCTTC. It encodes CASSHQLAGGGNEQFF. The V call is TRBV4-3, the J call TRBJ2-1; 12 bases match TRBD2. CDR1 LGHNA and CDR2 YSLEER come from the germline V gene. The length of the CDR3 is 16 residues. The junction had 7 bases not matched to a gene; V was cut back by 3 bases and J by 7 bases.